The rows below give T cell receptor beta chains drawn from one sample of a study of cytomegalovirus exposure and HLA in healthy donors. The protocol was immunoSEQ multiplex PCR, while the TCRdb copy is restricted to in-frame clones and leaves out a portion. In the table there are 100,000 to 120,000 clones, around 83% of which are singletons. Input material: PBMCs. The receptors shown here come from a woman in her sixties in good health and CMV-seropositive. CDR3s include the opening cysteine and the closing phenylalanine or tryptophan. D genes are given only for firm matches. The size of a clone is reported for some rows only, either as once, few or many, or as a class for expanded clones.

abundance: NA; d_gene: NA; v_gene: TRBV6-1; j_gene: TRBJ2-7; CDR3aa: CASSEIGGYEQYF; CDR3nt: TGTGCCAGCAGTGAGATAGGGGGCTACGAGCAGTACTTC
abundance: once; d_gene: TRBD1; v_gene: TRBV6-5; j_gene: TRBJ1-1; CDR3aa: CASSYSGGQGNYRAFF; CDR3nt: TGTGCCAGCAGTTACTCGGGAGGACAGGGGAACTATAGAGCTTTCTTT
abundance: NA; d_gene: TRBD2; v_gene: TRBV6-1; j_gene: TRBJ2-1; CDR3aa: CASRGGTSGYNEQFF; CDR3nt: TGTGCCAGCAGGGGTGGAACTAGCGGATACAATGAGCAGTTCTTC
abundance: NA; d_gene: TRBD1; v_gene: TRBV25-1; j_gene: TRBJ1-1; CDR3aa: CASSQGALVAFF; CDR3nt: TGTGCCAGCAGTCAGGGGGCCCTGGTTGCTTTCTTT
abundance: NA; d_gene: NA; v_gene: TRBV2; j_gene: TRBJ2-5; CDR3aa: CASSRPEGLGAVVQTQYF; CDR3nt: TGTGCCAGCAGCCGCCCCGAGGGGCTGGGGGCTGTTGTCCAGACCCAGTACTTC
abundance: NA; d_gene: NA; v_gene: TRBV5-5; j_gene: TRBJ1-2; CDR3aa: CASSLAMAGDPGNYGYTF; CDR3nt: TGTGCCAGCAGCTTGGCCATGGCAGGGGATCCGGGGAACTATGGCTACACCTTC
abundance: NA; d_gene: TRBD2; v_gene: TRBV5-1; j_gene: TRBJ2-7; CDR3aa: CASSLDSWPGGEQYF; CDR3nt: TGCGCCAGCAGCTTGGACTCTTGGCCCGGGGGGGAGCAGTACTTC
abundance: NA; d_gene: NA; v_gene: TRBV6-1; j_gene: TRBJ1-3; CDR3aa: CASSDRPPGTGNTIYF; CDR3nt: TGTGCCAGCAGTGATCGCCCACCCGGGACTGGAAACACCATATATTTT
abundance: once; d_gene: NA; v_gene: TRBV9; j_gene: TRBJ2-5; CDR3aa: CASSVGVSQETQYF; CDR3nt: TGTGCCAGCAGCGTAGGAGTATCCCAAGAGACCCAGTACTTC
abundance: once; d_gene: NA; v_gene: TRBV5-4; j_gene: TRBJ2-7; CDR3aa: CASSLSQRASSYEQYF; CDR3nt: TGTGCCAGCAGCTTGTCCCAGCGGGCTAGCTCCTACGAGCAGTACTTC
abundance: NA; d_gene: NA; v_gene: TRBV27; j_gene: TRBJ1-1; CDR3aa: CASSVTGGVEAFF; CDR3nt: TGTGCCAGCAGTGTTACCGGGGGGGTTGAAGCTTTCTTT
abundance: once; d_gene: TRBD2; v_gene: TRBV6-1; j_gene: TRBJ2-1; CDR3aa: CASIRGTSGYNEQFF; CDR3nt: TGTGCCAGCATTCGCGGGACTAGCGGATACAATGAGCAGTTCTTC
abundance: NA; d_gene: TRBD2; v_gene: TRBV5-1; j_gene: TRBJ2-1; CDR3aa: CASSLLADYNEQFF; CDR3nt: TGCGCCAGCAGCTTGCTAGCGGACTACAATGAGCAGTTCTTC
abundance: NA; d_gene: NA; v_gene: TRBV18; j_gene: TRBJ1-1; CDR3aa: CASSQGPNTEAFF; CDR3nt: TGTGCCAGCTCCCAGGGCCCGAACACTGAAGCTTTCTTT
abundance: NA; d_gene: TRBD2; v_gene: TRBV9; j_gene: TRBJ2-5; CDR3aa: CASSVRGLADWETQYF; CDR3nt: TGTGCCAGCAGCGTAAGAGGACTAGCGGACTGGGAGACCCAGTACTTC
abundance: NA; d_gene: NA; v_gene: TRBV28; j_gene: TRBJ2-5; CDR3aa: CASTSVAWETQYF; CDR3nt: TGTGCCAGCACCTCAGTAGCGTGGGAGACCCAGTACTTC